This T cell receptor beta chain came from a study of beta chain features in type 1 diabetes. For the study at large: The number of sorted cells examined across all samples was some 99,000,000.

All of the isolated RNA was reverse transcribed, so expressed TCRB transcripts were sequenced. TCRdb's copy holds only in-frame clones and misses some; the assay was immunoSEQ multiplex PCR. The data hold a few hundred thousand clones, with approximately 12% observed a single time. Sequencing was done on a sample of naive CD4+ T cells from blood. The sequence was collected from a man between 18 and 35 years old in good health.

The CDR3 coding sequence is TGTGCCAGCAGCCGAGTGGGGGGGTTCTACGAGCAGTACTTC. Translating gives CASSRVGGFYEQYF. The rearrangement uses TRBV7-9 and TRBJ2-7, with 7 bases identical to TRBD2. Germline trimming cut 5 bases from V and 3 bases from J; bases unmatched to any gene: 7. Germline V CDR1 and CDR2: SEHNR, FQNEAQ (reference sequence). The CDR3 spans 14 residues.